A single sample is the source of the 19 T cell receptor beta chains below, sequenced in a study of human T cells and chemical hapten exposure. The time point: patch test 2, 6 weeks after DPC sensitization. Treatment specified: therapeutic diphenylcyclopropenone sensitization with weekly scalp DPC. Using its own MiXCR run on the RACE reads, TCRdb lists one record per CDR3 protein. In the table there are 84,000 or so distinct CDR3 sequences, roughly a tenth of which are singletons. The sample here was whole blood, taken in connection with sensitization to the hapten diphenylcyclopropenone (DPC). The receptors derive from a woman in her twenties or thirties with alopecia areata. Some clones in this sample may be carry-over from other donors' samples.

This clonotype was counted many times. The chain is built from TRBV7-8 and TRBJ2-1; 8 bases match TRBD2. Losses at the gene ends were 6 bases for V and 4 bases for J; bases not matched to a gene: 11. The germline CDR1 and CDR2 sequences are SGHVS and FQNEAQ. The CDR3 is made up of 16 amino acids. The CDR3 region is CASRLYYSGGYNEQFF. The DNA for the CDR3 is TGTGCCAGCAGACTATACTACAGCGGGGGTTACAATGAGCAGTTCTTC.

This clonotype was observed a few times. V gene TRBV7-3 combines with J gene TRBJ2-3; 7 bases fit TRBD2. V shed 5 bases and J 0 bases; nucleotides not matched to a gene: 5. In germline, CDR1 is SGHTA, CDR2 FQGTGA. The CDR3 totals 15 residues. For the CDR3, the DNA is TGTGCCAGCAGCCCGGGGGGATTCAGCACAGATACGCAGTATTTT. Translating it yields CASSPGGFSTDTQYF.

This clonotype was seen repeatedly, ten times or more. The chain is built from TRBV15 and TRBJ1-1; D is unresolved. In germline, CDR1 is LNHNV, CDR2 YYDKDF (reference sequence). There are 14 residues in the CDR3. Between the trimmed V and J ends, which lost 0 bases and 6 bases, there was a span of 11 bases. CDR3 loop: CATSRDVVSSEAFF. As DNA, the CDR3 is TGTGCCACCAGCAGAGATGTGGTGTCTTCTGAAGCTTTCTTT.

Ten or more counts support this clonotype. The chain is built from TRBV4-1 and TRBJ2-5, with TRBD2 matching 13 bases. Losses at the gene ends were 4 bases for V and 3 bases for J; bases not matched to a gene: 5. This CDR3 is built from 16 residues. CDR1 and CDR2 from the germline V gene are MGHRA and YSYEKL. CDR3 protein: CASSPTSGGYEETQYF. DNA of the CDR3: TGCGCCAGCAGCCCGACTAGCGGGGGGTATGAAGAGACCCAGTACTTC.

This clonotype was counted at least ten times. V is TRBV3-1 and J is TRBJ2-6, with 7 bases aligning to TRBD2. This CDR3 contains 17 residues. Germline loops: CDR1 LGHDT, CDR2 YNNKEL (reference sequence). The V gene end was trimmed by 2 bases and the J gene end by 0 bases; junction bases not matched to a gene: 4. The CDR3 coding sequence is TGTGCCAGCAGCCAACTAGCGGTTACCTCTGGGGCCAACGTCCTGACTTTC. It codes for CASSQLAVTSGANVLTF.

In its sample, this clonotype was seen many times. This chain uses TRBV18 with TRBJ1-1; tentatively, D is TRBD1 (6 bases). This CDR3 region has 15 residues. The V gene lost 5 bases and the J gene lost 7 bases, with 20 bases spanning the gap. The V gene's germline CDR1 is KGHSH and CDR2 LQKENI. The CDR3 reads CASSFEQGWGIEAFF. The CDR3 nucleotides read TGTGCCAGCTCATTCGAACAGGGCTGGGGGATTGAAGCTTTCTTT.

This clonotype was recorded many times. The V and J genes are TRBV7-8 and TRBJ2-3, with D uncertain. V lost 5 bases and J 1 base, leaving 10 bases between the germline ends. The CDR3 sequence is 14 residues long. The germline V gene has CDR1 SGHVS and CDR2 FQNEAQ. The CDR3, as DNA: TGTGCCAGCAGCCAAAATTCAGGCACAGATACGCAGTATTTT. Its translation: CASSQNSGTDTQYF.

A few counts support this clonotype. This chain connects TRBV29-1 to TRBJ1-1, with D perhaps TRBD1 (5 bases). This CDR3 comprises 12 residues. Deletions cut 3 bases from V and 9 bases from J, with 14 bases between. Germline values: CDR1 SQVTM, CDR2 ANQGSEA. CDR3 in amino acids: CSVDPGQGKAFF. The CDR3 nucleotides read TGCAGCGTTGATCCTGGGCAGGGAAAAGCTTTCTTT.

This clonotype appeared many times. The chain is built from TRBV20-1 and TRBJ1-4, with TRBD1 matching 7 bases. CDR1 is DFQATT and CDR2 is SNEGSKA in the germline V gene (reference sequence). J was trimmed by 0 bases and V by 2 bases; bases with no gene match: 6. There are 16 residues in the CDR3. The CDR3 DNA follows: TGCAGTGCTAGACCCATAACAGGGGCAACTAATGAAAAACTGTTTTTT. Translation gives CSARPITGATNEKLFF.

The CDR3 DNA sequence: TGTGCCAGCTCACCACCAAAGGATACGGCGGAGGAGCAGTACTTC. This sequence encodes CASSPPKDTAEEQYF. V is TRBV18 and J is TRBJ2-7; D is unclear. V was shortened by 0 bases and J by 7 bases, with 16 bases between the two germline ends. CDR3 size: 15 residues. Germline lookup yields CDR1 KGHSH and CDR2 LQKENI.

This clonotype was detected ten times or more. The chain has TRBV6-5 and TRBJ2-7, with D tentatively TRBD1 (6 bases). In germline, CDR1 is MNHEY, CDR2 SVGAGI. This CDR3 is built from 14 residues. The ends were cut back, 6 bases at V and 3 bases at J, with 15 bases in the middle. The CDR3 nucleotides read TGTGCCAGCAGAGGGACACTGAGCCTCTACGAGCAGTACTTC. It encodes CASRGTLSLYEQYF.

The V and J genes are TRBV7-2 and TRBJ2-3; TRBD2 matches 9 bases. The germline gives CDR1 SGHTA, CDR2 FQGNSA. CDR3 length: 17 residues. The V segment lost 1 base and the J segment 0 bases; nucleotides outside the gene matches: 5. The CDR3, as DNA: TGTGCCAGCAGCTTAGTCCTAGCGGGGATGAGCACAGATACGCAGTATTTT. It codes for CASSLVLAGMSTDTQYF.

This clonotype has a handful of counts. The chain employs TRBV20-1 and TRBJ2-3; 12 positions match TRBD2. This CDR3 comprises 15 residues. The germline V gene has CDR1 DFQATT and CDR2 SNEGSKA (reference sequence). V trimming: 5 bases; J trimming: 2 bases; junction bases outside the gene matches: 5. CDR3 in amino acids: CSALGLAGNTDTQYF. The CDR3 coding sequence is TGCAGTGCTCTAGGACTAGCGGGGAACACAGATACGCAGTATTTT.

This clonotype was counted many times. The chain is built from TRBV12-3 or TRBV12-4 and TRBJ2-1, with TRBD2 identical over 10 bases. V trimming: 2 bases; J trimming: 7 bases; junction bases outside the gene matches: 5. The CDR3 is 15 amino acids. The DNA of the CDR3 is TGTGCCAGCAGTTTAAGACTAGCGGGTAGTAATGAGCAGTTCTTC. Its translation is CASSLRLAGSNEQFF.

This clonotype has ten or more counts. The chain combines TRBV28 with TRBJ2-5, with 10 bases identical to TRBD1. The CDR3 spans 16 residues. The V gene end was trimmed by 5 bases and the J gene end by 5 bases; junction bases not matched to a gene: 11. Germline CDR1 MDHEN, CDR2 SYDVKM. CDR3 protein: CASSLSSGTGEETQYF. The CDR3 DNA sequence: TGTGCCAGCAGTCTCTCTTCCGGGACAGGGGAGGAGACCCAGTACTTC.

The CDR3 loop reads CASSPRGGTEAFF. In nucleotides, the CDR3 is TGCGCCAGCAGCCCCCGGGGCGGGACTGAAGCTTTCTTT. The chain combines TRBV5-1 with TRBJ1-1; D is possibly TRBD1 (5 bases). V was pared by 4 bases and J by 5 bases, with 12 bases between. The CDR3 has 13 residues. The germline CDR1 and CDR2 sequences are SGHRS and YFSETQ.

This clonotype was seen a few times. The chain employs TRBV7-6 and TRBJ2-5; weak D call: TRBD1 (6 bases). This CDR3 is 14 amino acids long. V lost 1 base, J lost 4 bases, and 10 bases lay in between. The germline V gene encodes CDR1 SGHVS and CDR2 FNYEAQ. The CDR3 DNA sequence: TGTGCCAGCAGCTTAGGGACAGCCCGAGAGACCCAGTACTTC. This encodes CASSLGTARETQYF.

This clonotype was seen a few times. The CDR3 DNA follows: TGTGCCAGCAGCTTGCTGGCGGATACCTCGGACTATGGCTACACCTTC. Its protein product is CASSLLADTSDYGYTF. The chain employs TRBV5-6 and TRBJ1-2, with D hard to call. This CDR3 has 16 amino acids. Germline CDR1 SGHDT, CDR2 YYEEEE. The V end was cut by 1 base, the J end by 3 bases, with 16 bases between.

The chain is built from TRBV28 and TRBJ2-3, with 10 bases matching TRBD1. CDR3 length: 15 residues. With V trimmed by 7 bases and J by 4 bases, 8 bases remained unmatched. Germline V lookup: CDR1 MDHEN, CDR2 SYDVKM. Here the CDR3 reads CASTRGGQGADTQYF. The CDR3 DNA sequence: TGTGCCAGCACCCGTGGTGGACAGGGGGCAGATACGCAGTATTTT.